Listed here is a single T cell receptor (beta chain). This entry comes from a study of identical twins. Template switching, a step in the protocol, added a universal primer site, and cDNA carried unique molecular identifiers. TCRdb reprocessed the 5' RACE reads via MiXCR and lists one record per CDR3 protein. The sample carries roughly 230,000 distinct CDR3 sequences, about 8% recorded once. This CDR3 has 19 residues. V lost 0 bases to trimming and J lost 1 base, with 21 bases between them. The germline V gene encodes CDR1 MNHEY and CDR2 SVGAGI. This sample was shared with a second study, whose subject was yellow fever vaccine responses in identical twins.

The sample consisted of CD8+ T cells sorted from blood. This clonotype was obtained from a woman aged 18-29 years in good health. The chain recombines TRBV6-5 with TRBJ1-1; D is possibly TRBD1 (6 bases). The CDR3 is CASSYSTTGQAKANTEAFF. Here the CDR3 DNA reads TGTGCCAGCAGTTACTCGACTACAGGGCAGGCAAAGGCGAACACTGAAGCTTTCTTT.